The T cell receptor (beta chain) under discussion was sequenced for a study of cytomegalovirus exposure and HLA in healthy donors. On the study more broadly: Researchers previously reported finding 117 million unique TCR beta sequences from roughly 200 million T cells.

Study conclusions and caveats: Across donors, sequencing depth was assumed by presence/absence analyses to be roughly uniform. A later analysis revealed that TCR association rates differed between HLA loci, peaking at DRB1 and bottoming out at HLA-C. TCR beta chain V- and J-gene trimming was linked, in a later analysis, to a missense variant in DCLRE1C.

Germline V gene lookup returns CDR1 SGHTA and CDR2 FQGTGA. The CDR3 runs to 15 residues. Trimming removed 2 bases from V and 3 bases from J, with 13 bases in between. PCR primers comprised 60 Vbeta and 13 Jbeta primers. The table came from immunoSEQ multiplex PCR; TCRdb's copy has only in-frame clones and leaves some out. Counted here are approximately 140,000 clones, around four fifths occurring once; the ten biggest clones make up less than 1.5%. Worth noting for this clone: Its antigen is not identified.

The specimen sequenced was PBMCs. This rearrangement joins TRBV7-3 to TRBJ2-5; D gene unclear. This receptor was taken from a male donor in good health and CMV-seropositive. DNA of the CDR3: TGTGCCAGCAGCTTACTTGGCGCAGACAAAGAGACCCAGTACTTC. This translates into CASSLLGADKETQYF.